This passage covers 10 T cell receptor beta chains from one sample sequenced in a study of somatic mutations in cytotoxic T cells in rheumatoid arthritis. Sequenced by immunoSEQ multiplex PCR; TCRdb stores in-frame clones only, minus some. Among some 11,000 clones listed, roughly 74% were seen once. Sample: CD8+ T cells sorted from blood. These receptors all come from an adult with rheumatoid arthritis.

As DNA, the CDR3 is TGTGCCAGCAGACCCGGGGTACAAGCGGACTATGGCTACACCTTC. Encoded protein: CASRPGVQADYGYTF. This chain connects TRBV25-1 to TRBJ1-2; D not certain. Deletions cut 6 bases from V and 3 bases from J, with 17 bases between. The CDR3 sequence is 15 residues long. From germline, CDR1 is MGHDK and CDR2 SYGVNS.

This rearrangement joins TRBV5-4 to TRBJ2-1; 9 nucleotides agree with TRBD2. Looked up from germline, CDR1 is SGHNT and CDR2 is YYREEE (reference sequence). The CDR3 runs to 17 residues. Germline trimming cut 4 bases from V and 0 bases from J; bases unmatched to any gene: 8. The CDR3 region has the DNA TGTGCCAGCAGCGGTAGCGGGGGCCCCGTCTCCTACAATGAGCAGTTCTTC. Translated, it gives CASSGSGGPVSYNEQFF.

Comments on this clone: The sample holds other DNA sequences that translate to the same CDR3. This chain links TRBV19 with TRBJ1-1, with a weak D call TRBD1 (5 bases). Germline loops: CDR1 LNHDA, CDR2 SQIVND (reference sequence). The germline V and J ends were trimmed by 5 bases and 4 bases, with 8 bases remaining between them. The CDR3 has 12 residues. The CDR3 here is CASSLGTTEAFF. The CDR3 DNA is TGTGCCAGTAGTTTGGGGACCACTGAAGCTTTCTTT.

The chain employs TRBV18 and TRBJ2-7; D is unresolved. Germline V gene lookup returns CDR1 KGHSH and CDR2 LQKENI. The CDR3 consists of 12 residues. V shed 5 bases and J shed 3 bases, with 8 bases lying between them. The CDR3 coding sequence is TGTGCCAGCTCATATGTCAACTACGAGCAGTACTTC. Amino acid sequence: CASSYVNYEQYF. The whole variable domain, filled in from reference TRBV18 and TRBJ2-7, reads NAGVMQNPRHLVRRRGQEARLRCSPMKGHSHVYWYRQLPEEGLKFMVYLQKENIIDESGMPKERFSAEFPKEGPSILRIQQVVRGDSAAYFCASSYVNYEQYFGPGTRLTVT.

This chain connects TRBV28 to TRBJ1-3, with 10 bases fitting TRBD1. With 7 bases clipped from V and 0 bases from J, the junction kept 21 bases outside the gene matches. Germline V lookup: CDR1 MDHEN, CDR2 SYDVKM. The CDR3 runs 21 residues. The CDR3 sequence: CASKQGTGARGVGISGNTIYF. The DNA for the CDR3 is TGTGCCAGCAAACAAGGGACAGGGGCGCGCGGGGTGGGGATCTCTGGAAACACCATATATTTT.

Only a few counts were recorded for this clone. CDR3 amino acids: CASSFGGSGNTIYF. The CDR3 DNA is TGTGCCAGCAGTTTTGGGGGCAGTGGAAACACCATATATTTT. The chain carries TRBV28 and TRBJ1-3; D is perhaps TRBD1 (6 bases). Germline CDR1 reads MDHEN; CDR2 reads SYDVKM. This CDR3 has 14 amino acids. The V gene lost 3 bases and the J gene lost 3 bases, with 9 bases spanning the gap.

This chain links TRBV18 with TRBJ2-2; D gene unclear. The V end was cut by 3 bases, the J end by 7 bases, with 6 bases between. CDR1 and CDR2 (germline): KGHSH, LQKENI. The CDR3 length is 12 residues. CDR3 coding DNA: TGTGCCAGCTCACCGGTCGGCGGGGAGCTGTTTTTT. Protein product: CASSPVGGELFF.

The rearrangement joins TRBV15 to TRBJ1-4; D might be TRBD1 (6 bases). CDR3 length: 18 residues. V was trimmed by 1 base and J by 3 bases, leaving 18 bases between them. CDR1 and CDR2 (germline): LNHNV, YYDKDF (reference sequence). The CDR3 spells CATSRGTAEWMANEKLFF. In DNA, the CDR3 is TGTGCCACCAGCAGAGGGACAGCGGAGTGGATGGCTAATGAAAAACTGTTTTTT.

The chain links TRBV9 to TRBJ2-3; no clear D. Looked up from germline, CDR1 is SGDLS and CDR2 is YYNGEE. This CDR3 contains 15 residues. V was cut by 0 bases and J by 1 base, with 9 bases left in between. The CDR3 coding sequence is TGTGCCAGCAGCGTAGTGGACCTCGGCACAGATACGCAGTATTTT. Translation gives CASSVVDLGTDTQYF.

This chain connects TRBV6-6 to TRBJ1-5; tentatively, D is TRBD1 (5 bases). CDR3 length equals 14 residues. V was trimmed by 6 bases and J by 7 bases, leaving 16 bases between them. Germline V gene sequence: CDR1 MNHNY, CDR2 SVGAGI (reference sequence). The CDR3 sequence is CASSPGSGGQPQHF. Written as DNA, the CDR3 is TGTGCCAGCAGCCCCGGTTCCGGGGGACAGCCCCAGCATTTT.